The 14 T cell receptor beta chains in this list originate from one sample, sequenced in a study of shared clonotypes between healthy human individuals. As defined, naive CD8 cells were CD45RO-negative and positively selected for CCR7, with terminally differentiated effector memory CD45RA+ cells excluded. The repertoire was sequenced with immunoSEQ multiplex PCR; TCRdb's copy has only in-frame clones and lacks some. The sample lists roughly 2,000,000 clones; approximately 94% were seen once. What was sequenced was naive CD8+ T cells sorted from blood. The receptors shown here come from a man aged 18-30 years in good health.

The chain carries TRBV5-1 and TRBJ1-2; D remains ambiguous. The V end was cut by 4 bases, the J end by 5 bases, with 21 bases between. This CDR3 is built from 16 residues. Germline assignment: CDR1 SGHRS and CDR2 YFSETQ. The CDR3 nucleotides are TGCGCCAGCAGCGATCCGGTGGAAGCGGCCCTGTATGGCTACACCTTC. As protein: CASSDPVEAALYGYTF.

V and J are TRBV10-3 and TRBJ2-1, with a weak D call TRBD1 (5 bases). The CDR3 loop spans 13 amino acids. The germline V and J ends were trimmed by 6 bases and 7 bases, with 13 bases remaining between them. CDR1 and CDR2 (germline): ENHRY, SYGVKD. CDR3 loop: CAIRLDSRNEQFF. The CDR3 nucleotides are TGTGCCATCAGATTAGACAGTAGAAATGAGCAGTTCTTC.

As regards this clone: This sample includes further DNA sequences coding for the same CDR3. This chain uses TRBV7-2 with TRBJ2-7, with a weak D call TRBD2 (6 bases). Germline V CDR1 and CDR2: SGHTA, FQGNSA. There are 14 residues in the CDR3. Trimming removed 1 base from V and 4 bases from J, with 11 bases in between. DNA of the CDR3: TGTGCCAGCAGCTTAGAAGGAGGGAGTTACGAGCAGTACTTC. Amino acid sequence: CASSLEGGSYEQYF.

The chain is built from TRBV5-3 and TRBJ1-5; a weak D match, TRBD1 (5 bases). TRBV5-3 qualifies as an ORF whose function is uncertain. This CDR3 contains 15 residues. Trimming shortened V by 9 bases and J by 3 bases, and 19 bases separated the two germline ends. The CDR3 reads CATPEGPLINQPQHF. CDR3 coding DNA: TGTGCCACCCCTGAGGGGCCCCTGATCAATCAGCCCCAGCATTTT.

The chain joins TRBV2 to TRBJ1-5; the D gene is possibly TRBD1 (6 bases). Germline V gives CDR1 SNHLY, CDR2 FYNNEI. The V end lost 5 bases, the J end lost 3 bases, and 11 bases lay between the germline ends. The CDR3 runs 14 residues. CDR3 loop: CASSHGQPNQPQHF. The CDR3 nucleotides read TGTGCCAGCAGTCATGGACAGCCCAATCAGCCCCAGCATTTT.

The rearrangement links TRBV7-9 to TRBJ2-7; tentative D call: TRBD1 (6 bases). Trimming took off 4 bases at V and 3 bases at J, with 13 bases between the two ends. This CDR3 contains 14 residues. The germline CDR1 and CDR2 sequences are SEHNR and FQNEAQ (reference sequence). The CDR3 sequence is CASSSARQDYEQYF. In DNA form, the CDR3 reads TGTGCCAGCAGCTCCGCTCGACAGGACTACGAGCAGTACTTC.

The chain couples TRBV7-9 to TRBJ2-5; maybe TRBD2 (6 bases). The CDR3 length is 15 residues. Per germline, CDR1 SEHNR and CDR2 FQNEAQ (reference sequence). Trimming stripped 3 bases from V and 1 base from J, with 12 bases between. The CDR3 sequence is CASSFGWGGQETQYF. Written as DNA, the CDR3 is TGTGCCAGCAGCTTTGGTTGGGGAGGCCAAGAGACCCAGTACTTC.

This sequence joins TRBV10-2 and TRBJ1-2, with D maybe TRBD1 (6 bases). V was cut by 2 bases and J by 8 bases, with 18 bases left in between. CDR1 WSHSY and CDR2 SAAADI come from the germline V gene. The CDR3 is made up of 15 amino acids. The CDR3, as DNA: TGCGCCAGCAGTGAGATTGGGGGGGCAAGAAACGGCTACACCTTC. It encodes CASSEIGGARNGYTF.

The V gene is TRBV19, the J gene TRBJ2-7; no definite D call. Deletions cut 3 bases from V and 5 bases from J, with 11 bases between. Germline CDR1 is LNHDA and CDR2 is SQIVND (reference sequence). The CDR3 consists of 13 residues. CDR3 nucleotide sequence: TGTGCCAGTAGTATCCAAGTATTCCACGAGCAGTACTTC. The encoded protein is CASSIQVFHEQYF.

This clone occurred once. This CDR3 is CASSGRESYEQYF. The CDR3 DNA follows: TGTGCCAGCAGCGGCCGGGAGTCCTACGAGCAGTACTTC. V and J are TRBV9 and TRBJ2-7; tentatively, D is TRBD2 (6 bases). Trimming pared 3 bases from V and 1 base from J, leaving 8 bases between. The germline CDR1 and CDR2 sequences are SGDLS and YYNGEE. The CDR3 contains 13 residues.

CDR3: CASRGDDGGYTF. CDR3 in DNA: TGTGCTTCCAGAGGGGATGATGGTGGCTACACCTTC. The gene calls are TRBV15 and TRBJ1-2; D possibly corresponds to TRBD1 (5 bases). The CDR3 loop spans 12 amino acids. Germline V CDR1 and CDR2: LNHNV, YYDKDF (reference sequence).

J is TRBJ1-3 and V is TRBV7-8; perhaps TRBD1 as D (6 bases). The CDR3 has 15 residues. V was clipped by 4 bases and J by 0 bases, with 10 bases between them. Germline lookup yields CDR1 SGHVS and CDR2 FQNEAQ. The CDR3 spells CASSSSGVSGNTIYF. CDR3 nucleotide sequence: TGTGCCAGCAGCTCGTCAGGGGTCTCTGGAAACACCATATATTTT.

V and J are TRBV18 and TRBJ1-5; unclear D gene. This CDR3 is 15 amino acids long. The germline gives CDR1 KGHSH, CDR2 LQKENI. V shed 3 bases and J shed 2 bases, with 11 bases lying between them. CDR3 sequence reads: CASSPEGVGNQPQHF. The CDR3 nucleotides are TGTGCCAGCTCACCGGAGGGTGTAGGCAATCAGCCCCAGCATTTT.

The chain employs TRBV28 and TRBJ2-3; D unclear. V shed 4 bases and J shed 9 bases, with 8 bases lying between them. The germline gives CDR1 MDHEN, CDR2 SYDVKM. The CDR3 runs to 11 residues. The CDR3 loop reads CASSSDVTQYF. In DNA, the CDR3 is TGTGCCAGCAGTTCCGACGTCACGCAGTATTTT.